The 19 T cell receptor beta chains below were found in one sample sequenced in a study of OX40 agonist ivuxolimab in advanced cancers. Method: immunoSEQ multiplex PCR; TCRdb's copy keeps in-frame clones and lacks some. This repertoire shows tens of thousands of clones, about 88% found once; its top ten account for over 30%. The sequenced sample was CD4+ or CD8+ T cells sorted from blood, obtained in a trial of the OX40 agonist ivuxolimab. All receptors derive from an adult with an advanced solid tumor such as melanoma, head and neck, liver or kidney cancer.

The V gene is TRBV9, the J gene TRBJ2-7, with D possibly TRBD2 on 5 matching bases. Germline-derived CDR1 and CDR2 are SGDLS and YYNGEE. The CDR3 runs to 16 residues. Trimming cost V 3 bases and J 2 bases, with 18 bases left between them. This CDR3 reads CASSALGSSSPYEQYF. The CDR3 bases are TGTGCCAGCAGCGCCCTAGGGAGTAGCAGTCCCTACGAGCAGTACTTC.

The J gene is TRBJ2-7, the V gene TRBV6-6, with D perhaps TRBD2 (6 bases). V lost 2 bases and J 2 bases, leaving 13 bases between the germline ends. The CDR3 is 15 residues long. Per germline, CDR1 MNHNY and CDR2 SVGAGI (reference sequence). This CDR3 is CASSYQRDSPYEQYF. As DNA, the CDR3 is TGTGCCAGCAGTTACCAAAGGGACTCTCCCTACGAGCAGTACTTC.

This rearrangement joins TRBV21-1 to TRBJ1-2; TRBD1, the D gene given by the table, was not confirmed from the DNA. TRBV21-1 is shown as a pseudogene. This CDR3 has 15 amino acids. The CDR3: CASSKSRGRGDGYTF. The DNA of the CDR3 is TGTGCCAGCAGCAAAAGTCGGGGCAGGGGGGATGGCTACACCTTC.

This chain joins TRBV11-3 and TRBJ2-1, with 10 bases aligning to TRBD2. V gave up 1 base and J gave up 7 bases; unmatched junction bases: 7. Germline V gene sequence: CDR1 SGHNT, CDR2 YENEEA. The CDR3 spans 16 residues. The CDR3 bases are TGTGCCAGCAGCTTAGCGGCGAGCGGGAGGGCGAATGAGCAGTTCTTC. It codes for CASSLAASGRANEQFF.

The chain combines TRBV5-6 with TRBJ1-2, with 7 positions matching TRBD1. Unmatched junction bases numbered 7, after V lost 4 bases and J lost 4 bases. Germline CDR1 is SGHDT and CDR2 is YYEEEE. CDR3 length: 14 residues. The CDR3 nucleotides read TGTGCCAGCAGCCCACCTGGGACAGTCTATGGCTACACCTTC. It translates to CASSPPGTVYGYTF.

The CDR3 region is CASSLSGSSYEQYF. Written as DNA, the CDR3 is TGTGCCAGCAGCTTATCAGGGTCCTCCTACGAGCAGTACTTC. The V and J genes are TRBV7-9 and TRBJ2-7; possibly TRBD1 for D (5 bases). The CDR3 length is 14 residues. CDR1 and CDR2 from the germline V gene are SEHNR and FQNEAQ (reference sequence). V lost 2 bases to trimming and J lost 0 bases, with 8 bases between them.

The V and J genes are TRBV7-2 and TRBJ2-3; the D gene is possibly TRBD2 (6 bases). The CDR3 sequence is 14 residues long. CDR1 and CDR2 (germline): SGHTA, FQGNSA. Trimming pared 5 bases from V and 5 bases from J, leaving 14 bases between. The CDR3 protein is CASSQGLSLDTQYF. The CDR3 region has the DNA TGTGCCAGCAGCCAGGGACTGTCGCTAGATACGCAGTATTTT. Variable domain in full (rest from reference TRBV7-2 and TRBJ2-3): GAGVSQSPSNKVTEKGKDVELRCDPISGHTALYWYRQSLGQGLEFLIYFQGNSAPDKSGLPSDRFSAERTGGSVSTLTIQRTQQEDSAVYLCASSQGLSLDTQYFGPGTRLTVL.

The V gene is TRBV11-2, the J gene TRBJ2-5, with D perhaps TRBD1 or TRBD2 (5 bases each). The CDR3 runs to 15 residues. Germline loops: CDR1 SGHAT, CDR2 FQNNGV. V was trimmed by 4 bases and J by 5 bases, leaving 17 bases between them. CDR3 in amino acids: CASSSGTHLLETQYF. CDR3 sequence (DNA): TGTGCCAGCAGCTCCGGGACCCACCTACTGGAGACCCAGTACTTC.

The chain has TRBV13 and TRBJ2-3; TRBD2 matches at 8 bases. CDR3 length: 20 residues. CDR1 and CDR2 from the germline V gene are PRHDT and FYEKMQ (reference sequence). Trimming at V came to 3 bases and at J to 4 bases, leaving 21 bases not matched to a gene. This CDR3 reads CASSFRPSSGSGGWSDTQYF. The CDR3 DNA reads TGTGCCAGCAGCTTCCGACCTTCTAGCGGGTCCGGAGGGTGGTCAGATACGCAGTATTTT.

The V gene is TRBV27, the J gene TRBJ1-2; 10 bases agree with TRBD1. The CDR3 has 16 residues. The germline CDR1 and CDR2 sequences are MNHEY and SMNVEV (reference sequence). J was trimmed by 4 bases and V by 0 bases; bases with no gene match: 5. The DNA for the CDR3 is TGTGCCAGCAGTTTATCGGGGGGACAGGGGTCCTATGGCTACACCTTC. Translation: CASSLSGGQGSYGYTF.

The gene calls are TRBV9 and TRBJ2-1, with D uncertain. V lost 3 bases and J 8 bases, leaving 3 bases between the germline ends. Per the germline V gene, CDR1 is SGDLS and CDR2 is YYNGEE. The length of the CDR3 is 10 residues. CDR3 region: CASSGHEQFF. CDR3 nucleotides: TGTGCCAGCAGCGGACATGAGCAGTTCTTC.

The rearrangement links TRBV20-1 to TRBJ1-1; D gene ambiguous. The CDR3 totals 11 residues. Per the germline V gene, CDR1 is DFQATT and CDR2 is SNEGSKA (reference sequence). The V end lost 0 bases, the J end lost 6 bases, and 5 bases lay between the germline ends. The CDR3 nucleotides read TGCAGTGCTAGAGATAACGCTGAAGCTTTCTTT. Protein product: CSARDNAEAFF.

This rearrangement joins TRBV4-3 to TRBJ2-1, with 7 bases aligning to TRBD1. The V gene end was trimmed by 0 bases and the J gene end by 2 bases; junction bases not matched to a gene: 4. The CDR3 runs 16 residues. Germline CDR1 is LGHNA and CDR2 is YSLEER. This CDR3 reads CASSQDGQGAYNEQFF. The CDR3 DNA sequence: TGCGCCAGCAGCCAAGATGGGCAGGGGGCCTACAATGAGCAGTTCTTC.

The chain has TRBV19 and TRBJ2-7; 7 nucleotides line up with TRBD2. After removal of 3 bases from V and 3 bases from J, the junction contained 5 bases not matched to a gene. Germline values: CDR1 LNHDA, CDR2 SQIVND (reference sequence). The length of the CDR3 is 14 residues. The CDR3 DNA reads as TGTGCCAGTAGTATTGGTGGACTAGGCTACGAGCAGTACTTC. This codes for CASSIGGLGYEQYF.

This chain joins TRBV10-2 and TRBJ2-1, with TRBD2 matching 9 bases. V gave up 4 bases and J gave up 4 bases; unmatched junction bases: 5. This CDR3 region has 15 residues. Germline values: CDR1 WSHSY, CDR2 SAAADI. In DNA, the CDR3 is TGCGCCAGCAGTGGGGCGGGAGGGGTTTACAATGAGCAGTTCTTC. Its translation is CASSGAGGVYNEQFF.

This clone was observed a single time. V and J are TRBV27 and TRBJ2-1; TRBD2 matches 9 bases. This CDR3 comprises 15 residues. Trimming removed 6 bases from V and 3 bases from J; junction bases left unmatched: 6. CDR1 is MNHEY and CDR2 is SMNVEV in the germline V gene (reference sequence). DNA for the CDR3: TGTGCCAGCAGCCTTGTTAGCGGGGGCTACAATGAGCAGTTCTTC. Amino acids: CASSLVSGGYNEQFF.

The J gene is TRBJ2-7, the V gene TRBV2, with D unclear. The CDR3 loop spans 12 amino acids. Per the germline V gene, CDR1 is SNHLY and CDR2 is FYNNEI. The ends were cut back, 6 bases at V and 3 bases at J, with 9 bases in the middle. CDR3 in DNA: TGTGCCAGCAGGAGCACGATCTACGAGCAGTACTTC. Amino acid sequence: CASRSTIYEQYF.

The chain has TRBV7-9 and TRBJ2-7; possibly TRBD2 for D (6 bases). Germline values: CDR1 SEHNR, CDR2 FQNEAQ (reference sequence). Between the trimmed V and J ends, which lost 2 bases and 6 bases, there was a span of 8 bases. The CDR3 consists of 12 residues. The CDR3 region is CASSLTGVEQYF. CDR3 sequence (DNA): TGTGCCAGCAGCTTAACGGGAGTCGAGCAGTACTTC.

The chain uses TRBV6-4 and TRBJ2-1; tentatively, D is TRBD2 (6 bases). V was trimmed by 3 bases and J by 1 base, leaving 10 bases between them. The CDR3 is made up of 15 amino acids. Germline loops: CDR1 MRHNA, CDR2 SNTAGT. CDR3 residues: CASSEPGVSYNEQFF. The CDR3 nucleotides are TGTGCCAGCAGTGAGCCGGGAGTGTCCTACAATGAGCAGTTCTTC.